This T cell receptor beta chain came from a study of OX40 agonist ivuxolimab in advanced cancers. For the study at large: Hepatocellular carcinoma, melanoma, renal cell or head and neck cancer affected the dose-escalation patients.

V was trimmed by 6 bases and J by 7 bases, leaving 10 bases between them. Germline values: CDR1 MNHEY, CDR2 SVGAGI. CDR3 length equals 12 residues. Notes on the study in general: Relative to CD4+ cells, CD8+ T cells on average had more expanded clones.

Repertoires were generated with immunoSEQ multiplex PCR, while TCRdb's copy carries only in-frame clones and drops some. The repertoire holds approximately 82,000 clones, with approximately 88% as singletons. This clone was found a few times. Antigen: not known. The V call is TRBV6-5, the J call TRBJ2-1; no definite D call. The material was CD4+ or CD8+ T cells sorted from blood, obtained in a trial of the OX40 agonist ivuxolimab. The source is an adult with an advanced solid tumor such as melanoma, head and neck, liver or kidney cancer. Here the CDR3 DNA reads TGTGCCAGCAGCTCGAGAGGAAATGAGCAGTTCTTC. Protein product: CASSSRGNEQFF.